These 20 T cell receptor beta chains were all obtained from the same sample, sequenced in a study of blood T cells in healthy people across ages. Next came a second PCR, run for about 6 to 12 cycles, which used a sample-barcoded 5' primer along with a J-beta primer mix. TCRdb itself ran the 5' RACE reads through MiXCR, one entry per CDR3 protein. The sample records roughly 2 million distinct CDR3 sequences, about 50% being singletons. Material: blood. Receptors were obtained from a woman aged 40 to 49 in good health.

The genes are TRBV3-1 and TRBJ2-4; D ambiguous. Matching the DNA end better, TRBJ2-5 makes the J call doubtful. The germline V gene encodes CDR1 LGHDT and CDR2 YNNKEL (reference sequence). CDR3 length equals 15 residues. This chain's CDR3 is CASSQGLGETKTQYF. In nucleotides, the CDR3 is TGTGCCAGCAGCCAAGGGTTGGGTGAGACGAAGACCCAGTACTTC.

The chain recombines TRBV4-2 with TRBJ2-1; TRBD1 agrees at 9 bases. The CDR3 totals 16 residues. Germline loops: CDR1 LGHNA, CDR2 YNFKEQ. The trim removed 4 bases at V and 8 bases at J, leaving 12 bases unmatched. CDR3 DNA sequence: TGTGCCAGCAGCCTACAAGGAGCACAGGGGGCCCATGAGCAGTTCTTC. Encoded protein: CASSLQGAQGAHEQFF.

This clonotype has a count of ten or more. The rearrangement joins TRBV12-3 or TRBV12-4 to TRBJ2-1, with TRBD1 matching 8 bases. CDR3 size: 15 residues. J gave up 0 bases and V 5 bases, and 3 bases lay outside the gene matches. The CDR3 sequence is CASSGQGSSYNEQFF. The CDR3 bases are TGTGCCAGCAGTGGACAGGGAAGCTCCTACAATGAGCAGTTCTTC.

J is TRBJ1-1 and V is TRBV6-1, with TRBD1 matching 9 bases. V trimming: 5 bases; J trimming: 4 bases; junction bases outside the gene matches: 14. In germline, CDR1 is MNHNS, CDR2 SASEGT. This CDR3 region has 17 residues. The CDR3 DNA reads TGTGCCAGCAGTCGCCGAAGGCGATCGGGACAGGGCACTGAAGCTTTCTTT. It is translated as CASSRRRRSGQGTEAFF.

The chain is built from TRBV4-3 and TRBJ2-7, with D perhaps given as TRBD1 or TRBD2 (6 bases each). Trimming shortened V by 0 bases and J by 3 bases, and 18 bases separated the two germline ends. CDR1 and CDR2 from the germline V gene are LGHNA and YSLEER. The CDR3 length is 17 residues. In DNA form, the CDR3 reads TGCGCCAGCAGCCAAGATATCGGAAACAGGGAGGTCTACGAGCAGTACTTC. It is translated as CASSQDIGNREVYEQYF.

The chain combines TRBV6-1 with TRBJ2-6; 8 bases are shared with TRBD1. Germline CDR1 reads MNHNS; CDR2 reads SASEGT. CDR3 length: 17 amino acids. J was trimmed by 1 base and V by 3 bases; bases with no gene match: 5. CDR3 DNA: TGTGCCAGCAGTGAGTTCAGGGGGCGTTCTGGGGCCAACGTCCTGACTTTC. Translation: CASSEFRGRSGANVLTF.

The DNA for the CDR3 is TGTGCCAGCAGCTTAAATCTAGTAGGGTCCAATGAGCAGTTCTTC. It yields the protein CASSLNLVGSNEQFF. The V and J genes are TRBV7-3 and TRBJ2-1; unclear D gene. The V gene lost 1 base and the J gene lost 6 bases, with 13 bases spanning the gap. CDR3 length: 15 amino acids. Germline-derived CDR1 and CDR2 are SGHTA and FQGTGA.

The table lists this clonotype with a few counts. The chain recombines TRBV7-9 with TRBJ1-2; 8 bases line up with TRBD1. The germline V gene encodes CDR1 SEHNR and CDR2 FQNEAQ (reference sequence). V dropped 5 bases and J dropped 6; count of bases not matched to a gene: 8. The CDR3 is 14 residues long. CDR3 loop: CASSPHGQGHGYTF. The CDR3 region has the DNA TGTGCCAGCAGCCCTCATGGACAGGGTCATGGCTACACCTTC.

Remarks on this clonotype: A read error may produce the germline difference seen at one junction end. The chain recombines TRBV6-5 with TRBJ2-5; 7 bases are a match to TRBD2. The CDR3 totals 12 residues. Per germline, CDR1 MNHEY and CDR2 SVGAGI. The CDR3 sequence is CAAEAGSGEQNF. For the CDR3, the DNA is TGTGCCGCTGAAGCGGGGTCCGGGGAGCAGAACTTC.

As DNA, the CDR3 is TGCGCCAGCAGCTTGGAATCCCTGGTGGATGGCTACACCTTC. Translation: CASSLESLVDGYTF. The genes are TRBV5-1 and TRBJ1-2; no clear D. CDR3 length: 14 residues. Germline CDR1 reads SGHRS; CDR2 reads YFSETQ. V was clipped by 0 bases and J by 6 bases, with 12 bases between them. Supplemented by reference TRBV5-1 and TRBJ1-2, the full variable domain reads KAGVTQTPRYLIKTRGQQVTLSCSPISGHRSVSWYQQTPGQGLQFLFEYFSETQRNKGNFPGRFSGRQFSNSRSEMNVSTLELGDSALYLCASSLESLVDGYTFGSGTRLTVV.

This clonotype was counted at least ten times. The chain couples TRBV7-2 to TRBJ2-7, with 7 bases matching TRBD2. J lost 2 bases, V lost 1 base, and 11 bases had no gene match. The CDR3 runs 17 residues. CDR1 and CDR2 from the germline V gene are SGHTA and FQGNSA. The CDR3 nucleotides are TGTGCCAGCAGCTTAGGAAAGCCACGGGAGGTCCCCTACGAGCAGTACTTC. Translating gives CASSLGKPREVPYEQYF.

This clonotype turned up a few times. This chain links TRBV12-3 or TRBV12-4 with TRBJ1-6, with D possibly TRBD1 on 5 matching bases. V lost 5 bases and J 13 bases, leaving 12 bases between the germline ends. The CDR3 length is 12 residues. The CDR3 coding sequence is TGTGCCAGCAGTCCGGGGACCTCGCCCCTCCACTTT. This sequence encodes CASSPGTSPLHF.

The V call is TRBV13, the J call TRBJ2-4; TRBD1 matches 9 bases. CDR1 PRHDT and CDR2 FYEKMQ come from the germline V gene (reference sequence). V shed 1 base, J shed 8 bases, and the junction held 6 bases outside the gene matches. This CDR3 region has 15 residues. In DNA, the CDR3 is TGTGCCAGCAGCTTAGTAGGGACAGGGTCGCACATTCAGTACTTC. Protein product: CASSLVGTGSHIQYF.

The rearrangement joins TRBV2 to TRBJ2-1, with D unresolved. The CDR3 is made up of 12 amino acids. Germline V gene lookup returns CDR1 SNHLY and CDR2 FYNNEI. Between the trimmed V and J ends, which lost 6 bases and 5 bases, there was a span of 8 bases. CDR3 nucleotide sequence: TGTGCCAGCAGATCTGGAAACAATGAGCAGTTCTTC. It yields the protein CASRSGNNEQFF. The whole variable domain, remainder taken from reference TRBV2 and TRBJ2-1, is EPEVTQTPSHQVTQMGQEVILRCVPISNHLYFYWYRQILGQKVEFLVSFYNNEISEKSEIFDDQFSVERPDGSNFTLKIRSTKLEDSAMYFCASRSGNNEQFFGPGTRLTVL.

The J gene is TRBJ2-3, the V gene TRBV5-8, with no clear D. The CDR3 runs 13 residues. V was cut by 6 bases and J by 4 bases, with 12 bases left in between. CDR1 SGHTS and CDR2 YDEGEE come from the germline V gene. CDR3 loop: CASTLRNADTQYF. For the CDR3, the DNA is TGTGCCAGCACTTTGCGTAACGCAGATACGCAGTATTTT.

The rearrangement links TRBV3-1 to TRBJ2-7; the D is unclear. Germline values: CDR1 LGHDT, CDR2 YNNKEL (reference sequence). This CDR3 is 13 amino acids long. V was shortened by 5 bases and J by 2 bases, with 10 bases between the two germline ends. The CDR3 loop is CASSNRAAYEQYF. In DNA form, the CDR3 reads TGTGCCAGCAGCAACCGGGCCGCCTACGAGCAGTACTTC.

This clonotype appeared once. The rearrangement uses TRBV5-6 and TRBJ1-1; D not certain. V was shortened by 4 bases and J by 11 bases, with 27 bases between the two germline ends. The germline V gene encodes CDR1 SGHDT and CDR2 YYEEEE. The CDR3 is 16 amino acids. CDR3 sequence (DNA): TGTGCCAGCAGCATTACCCGGGAGGGAATGAATGGCTATGCTTTCTTT. This translates into CASSITREGMNGYAFF.

The rearrangement joins TRBV5-1 to TRBJ2-7; D is unresolved. The J call is uncertain, as TRBJ2-5 better fits the DNA end. The CDR3 is made up of 12 amino acids. Germline lookup yields CDR1 SGHRS and CDR2 YFSETQ. CDR3 DNA sequence: TGCGCCAGCAGTCCCGTCGGCGGGACCCAGTACTTC. Encoded protein: CASSPVGGTQYF.

This clonotype has just one count. In DNA, the CDR3 is TGTGCCAGCGGGGGCCTCAGGGATGAGCAGTTCTTC. As protein: CASGGLRDEQFF. The rearrangement links TRBV6-1 to TRBJ2-1, with TRBD1 as a possible D gene (6 bases). There are 12 residues in the CDR3. From germline, CDR1 is MNHNS and CDR2 SASEGT. The V end lost 8 bases, the J end lost 8 bases, and 13 bases lay between the germline ends.

J is TRBJ2-5 and V is TRBV29-1; TRBD1 is a possible D gene (6 bases). Germline assignment: CDR1 SQVTM and CDR2 ANQGSEA. The CDR3 spans 12 residues. V lost 7 bases and J 2 bases, leaving 11 bases between the germline ends. The CDR3 region has the DNA TGCAGCGGCGGACAGAGGCAAGAGACCCAGTACTTC. It yields the protein CSGGQRQETQYF.